This T cell receptor (beta chain) appears in the sequencing data of a study of blood T cell repertoires in COVID-19. V gave up 4 bases and J gave up 0 bases, with 10 bases separating them. Germline CDR1 is WSHSY and CDR2 is SAAADI. The CDR3 loop spans 15 amino acids. The protocol was immunoSEQ multiplex PCR, while the TCRdb copy is restricted to in-frame clones and leaves out a portion. This sample yields 25,000 to 30,000 clones, of which 89% are seen a single time; roughly 3% belongs to the top ten. Sample: peripheral blood. The receptor was derived from a human donor in a cohort sampled during active COVID-19. The genes are TRBV10-2 and TRBJ1-3; possible D gene TRBD1, 5 bases. The chain's CDR3 is CASSGGTGSGNTIYF. CDR3 bases: TGCGCCAGCAGTGGGGGAACAGGCTCTGGAAACACCATATATTTT.